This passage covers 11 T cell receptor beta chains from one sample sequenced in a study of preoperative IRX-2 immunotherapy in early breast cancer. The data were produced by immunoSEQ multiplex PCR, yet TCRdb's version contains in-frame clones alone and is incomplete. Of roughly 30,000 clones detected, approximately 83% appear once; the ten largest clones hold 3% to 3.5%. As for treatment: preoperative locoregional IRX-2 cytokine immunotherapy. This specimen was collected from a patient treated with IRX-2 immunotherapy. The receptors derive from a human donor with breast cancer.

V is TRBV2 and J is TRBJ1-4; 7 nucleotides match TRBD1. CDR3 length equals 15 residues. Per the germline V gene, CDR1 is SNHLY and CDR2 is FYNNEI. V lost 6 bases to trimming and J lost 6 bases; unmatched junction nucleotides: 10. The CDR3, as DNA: TGTGCCAGCAGCTTTGACAGGGTTCGGCATGAAAAACTGTTTTTT. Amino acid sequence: CASSFDRVRHEKLFF.

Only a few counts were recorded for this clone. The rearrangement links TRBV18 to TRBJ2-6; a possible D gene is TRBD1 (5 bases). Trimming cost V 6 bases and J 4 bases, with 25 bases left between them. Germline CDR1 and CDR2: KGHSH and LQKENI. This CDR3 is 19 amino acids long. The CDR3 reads CASSQLQVTLLSGANVLTF. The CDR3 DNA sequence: TGTGCCAGCTCTCAACTACAGGTAACCCTCCTCTCCGGGGCCAACGTCCTGACTTTC.

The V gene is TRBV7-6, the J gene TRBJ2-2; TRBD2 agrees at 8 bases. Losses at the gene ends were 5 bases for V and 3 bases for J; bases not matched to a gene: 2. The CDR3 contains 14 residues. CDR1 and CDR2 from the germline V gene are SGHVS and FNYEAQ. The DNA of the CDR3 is TGTGCCAGCAGCCTCGGGAGGGACACCGGGGAGCTGTTTTTT. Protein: CASSLGRDTGELFF.

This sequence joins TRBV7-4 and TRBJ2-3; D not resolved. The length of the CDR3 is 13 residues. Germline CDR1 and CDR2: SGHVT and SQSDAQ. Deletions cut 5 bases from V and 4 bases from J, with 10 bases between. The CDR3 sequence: CASSRSRADTQYF. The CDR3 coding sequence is TGTGCCAGCAGCCGTAGTAGGGCAGATACGCAGTATTTT.

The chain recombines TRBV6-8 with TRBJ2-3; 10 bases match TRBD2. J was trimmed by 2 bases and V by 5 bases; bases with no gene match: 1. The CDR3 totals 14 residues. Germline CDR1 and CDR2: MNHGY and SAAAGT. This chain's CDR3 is CASSTSGATDTQYF. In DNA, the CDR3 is TGTGCCAGCAGTACTAGCGGGGCCACAGATACGCAGTATTTT.

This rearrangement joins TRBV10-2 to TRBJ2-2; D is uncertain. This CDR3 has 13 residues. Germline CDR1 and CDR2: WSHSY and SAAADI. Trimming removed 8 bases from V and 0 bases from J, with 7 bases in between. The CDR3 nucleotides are TGCGCCAGCGTAAAGCCGAACACCGGGGAGCTGTTTTTT. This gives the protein CASVKPNTGELFF.

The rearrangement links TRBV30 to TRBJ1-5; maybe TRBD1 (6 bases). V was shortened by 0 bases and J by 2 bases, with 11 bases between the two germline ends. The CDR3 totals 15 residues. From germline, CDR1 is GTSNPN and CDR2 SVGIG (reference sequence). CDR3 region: CAWSVQGGGNQPQHF. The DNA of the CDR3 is TGTGCCTGGAGTGTCCAAGGGGGTGGCAATCAGCCCCAGCATTTT.

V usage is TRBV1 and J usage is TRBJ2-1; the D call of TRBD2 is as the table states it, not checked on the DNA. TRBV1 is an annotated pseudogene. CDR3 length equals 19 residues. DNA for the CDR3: TGCGCCAGCAGCCAAGATTTCCCTAGCGGGAGGGTCTCCGACAATGAGCAGTTCTTC. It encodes CASSQDFPSGRVSDNEQFF.

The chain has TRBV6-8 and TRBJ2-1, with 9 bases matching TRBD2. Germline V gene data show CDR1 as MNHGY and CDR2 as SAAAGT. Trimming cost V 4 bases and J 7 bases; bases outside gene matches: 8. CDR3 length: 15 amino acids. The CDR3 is CASSLASGAPNEQFF. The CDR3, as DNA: TGTGCCAGCAGTTTGGCTAGCGGGGCCCCTAATGAGCAGTTCTTC.

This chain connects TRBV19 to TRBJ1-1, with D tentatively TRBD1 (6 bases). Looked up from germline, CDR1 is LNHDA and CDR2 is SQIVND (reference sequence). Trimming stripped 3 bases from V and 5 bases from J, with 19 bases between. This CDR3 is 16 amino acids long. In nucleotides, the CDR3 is TGTGCCAGTAGTATTGGGACGGCGGGGGGCAGGACTGAAGCTTTCTTT. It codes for CASSIGTAGGRTEAFF.

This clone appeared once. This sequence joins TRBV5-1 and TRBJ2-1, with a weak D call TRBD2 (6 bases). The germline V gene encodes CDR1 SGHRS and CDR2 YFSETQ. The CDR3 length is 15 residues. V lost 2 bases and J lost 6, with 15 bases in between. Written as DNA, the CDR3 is TGCGCCAGCAGCTTAGGCGGGATGAGTGGCAATGAGCAGTTCTTC. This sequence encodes CASSLGGMSGNEQFF.